This TCR beta chain was profiled in a study of neurological immune-mediated disorders. This clonotype was seen more than once but under ten times. The CDR3 runs 16 residues. The germline gives CDR1 MGHDK, CDR2 SYGVNS. Trimming took 4 bases from V and 6 from J; bases not matched to a gene: 7. It was by 5'RACE with 10-nucleotide random UMIs that the cDNA was made. TCRdb re-analysed the 5' RACE reads in MiXCR, keeping a single row per CDR3 protein. The table includes approximately 87,000 distinct CDR3 sequences, 12% to 15% detected once. The chain carries TRBV25-1 and TRBJ1-6; 9 bases agree with TRBD1. Sample: PBMCs. This TCR derives from a woman in her 50s in good health. CDR3 sequence (DNA): TGTGCCAGCAGTGCCTCGGACAGGGGCGGTAATTCACCCCTCCACTTT. It encodes CASSASDRGGNSPLHF. Complete variable domain (other parts from reference TRBV25-1 and TRBJ1-6): EADIYQTPRYLVIGTGKKITLECSQTMGHDKMYWYQQDPGMELHLIHYSYGVNSTEKGDLSSESTVSRIRTEHFPLTLESARPSHTSQYLCASSASDRGGNSPLHFGNGTRLTVT.